This is a list of T cell receptor beta chains from one sample in a study of blood T cell repertoires in COVID-19. Assay: immunoSEQ multiplex PCR; the TCRdb copy retains only in-frame clones and omits some. The data contain approximately 170,000 clones, under 95% of them singletons. The sample taken for sequencing was peripheral blood. The origin of the receptors is a man between 18 and 29 years old with COVID-19, enrolled during active disease. Each CDR3 is given with its conserved first and last residue. A D gene is named only where the DNA matches it firmly. The size field is filled for only some rows; it gives once, few, many or a size class.

TRBJ1-2 | NA | NA | TRBV7-3 | TGTGCCAGCAGCTTAACGACCCAGGGGTATGGCTACACCTTC | CASSLTTQGYGYTF
TRBJ1-6 | NA | TRBD1 | TRBV19 | TGTGCCAGTAGTTTCCAGGGGGCTAATTCACCCCTCCACTTT | CASSFQGANSPLHF
TRBJ2-1 | NA | NA | TRBV6-5 | TGTGCCAGCAGGCGGTGGGTGAGCTCCTACAATGAGCAGTTCTTC | CASRRWVSSYNEQFF
TRBJ2-3 | NA | TRBD1 | TRBV4-2 | TGTGCCAGCAGCCAAGGGGTGGGACAGACCATTTTGTATACGCAGTATTTT | CASSQGVGQTILYTQYF
TRBJ2-7 | NA | TRBD2 | TRBV28 | TGTGCCAGCAGTTTACTAGCGGGAGTGGGAGAGCAGTACTTC | CASSLLAGVGEQYF
TRBJ2-1 | NA | TRBD2 | TRBV2 | TGTGCCAGCAGTGAGGCGACTAGCGGGAGTTCGAATGAGCAGTTCTTC | CASSEATSGSSNEQFF
TRBJ2-7 | NA | TRBD1 | TRBV28 | TGTGCCAGCAGTCCGCCTAGTGACAGGGCCCACGAGCAGTACTTC | CASSPPSDRAHEQYF
TRBJ2-3 | NA | TRBD1 | TRBV7-6 | TGTGCCAGCAGCTTACGACAGGGGGCCACAGATACGCAGTATTTT | CASSLRQGATDTQYF
TRBJ2-7 | NA | NA | TRBV7-2 | TGTGCCAGCAGCTTAGAATCGGGAGACGGTTTCTACGAGCAGTACTTC | CASSLESGDGFYEQYF
TRBJ2-2 | NA | TRBD2 | TRBV5-1 | TGCGCCAGCAGCTTCACAGCGGGAGGGACCGGGGAGCTGTTTTTT | CASSFTAGGTGELFF
TRBJ1-5 | NA | NA | TRBV6-5 | TGTGCCAGCAGTTCCGACAGAATTCGCAATCAGCCCCAGCATTTT | CASSSDRIRNQPQHF
TRBJ2-1 | NA | TRBD2 | TRBV5-1 | TGCGCCAGCAGAAAAGGTCTAGCGGGAGTACGGAATGAGCAGTTCTTC | CASRKGLAGVRNEQFF
TRBJ2-5 | NA | NA | TRBV13 | TGTGCCAGCAGCTTTATGGCTAGCATGGAGACCCAGTACTTC | CASSFMASMETQYF
TRBJ2-2 | NA | TRBD1 | TRBV7-2 | TGTGCCAGCAGCTCGATCGACAGGGCCGGGGAGCTGTTTTTT | CASSSIDRAGELFF
TRBJ1-5 | once | NA | TRBV6-2/TRBV6-3 | TGTGCCAGCAGTAGACAGGAAGGCAATCAGCCCCAGCATTTT | CASSRQEGNQPQHF
TRBJ2-1 | NA | TRBD2 | TRBV7-2 | TGTGCCAGCAGCGGGACGGGAGGGAGTTACAATGAGCAGTTCTTC | CASSGTGGSYNEQFF
TRBJ2-3 | NA | TRBD2 | TRBV5-4 | TGTGCCAGCAGGGGAACCGGGACTAGCATTTCAGATACGCAGTATTTT | CASRGTGTSISDTQYF
TRBJ2-7 | NA | TRBD1 | TRBV5-6 | TGTGCCAGCAGCGGTAGTAGGACAGGGGTTTTCTACGAGCAGTACTTC | CASSGSRTGVFYEQYF
TRBJ2-7 | NA | NA | TRBV11-2 | TGTGCCAGCACCCTTCTAAGGAGCTCCTACGAGCAGTACTTC | CASTLLRSSYEQYF
TRBJ2-7 | NA | NA | TRBV4-3 | TGCGCCAGCAGCCAAACGACACCCTCCTACGAGCAGTACTTC | CASSQTTPSYEQYF
TRBJ1-2 | NA | NA | TRBV2 | TGTGCCAGCAGCCTGAGGGGGGGCTCCTATGGCTACACCTTC | CASSLRGGSYGYTF
TRBJ2-2 | NA | NA | TRBV30 | TGTGCCTGGAGTCCGCCAAGGAGGTTTGCGGGAACCACCGGGGAGCTGTTTTTT | CAWSPPRRFAGTTGELFF
TRBJ2-2 | NA | NA | TRBV6-6 | TGTGCCAGCAGTTACGAACCGGAGGCTAACACCGGGGAGCTGTTTTTT | CASSYEPEANTGELFF
TRBJ1-2 | NA | NA | TRBV7-9 | TGTGCCAGCAGCTCTAGTGGGGGACACCCAATCGGCTACACCTTC | CASSSSGGHPIGYTF
TRBJ2-1 | once | TRBD1 | TRBV6-5 | TGTGCCAGCAGTCGGGACAGGGGCCATGAGCAGTTCTTC | CASSRDRGHEQFF
TRBJ1-4 | NA | NA | TRBV5-1 | TGCGCCAGCAGACCGGTAAGTGAAAAACTGCTTTTT | CASRPVSEKLLF
TRBJ2-7 | NA | TRBD2 | TRBV3-1/TRBV3-2 | TGTGCCAGCAGCCAGGGACTAGCGGCCGTCTCCTACGAGCAGTACTTC | CASSQGLAAVSYEQYF
TRBJ1-1 | once | TRBD1 | TRBV3-1/TRBV3-2 | TGTGCCAGCAGCCTACCGGGACAGGGGGCGACTGAAGCTTTCTTT | CASSLPGQGATEAFF
TRBJ1-3 | NA | NA | TRBV28 | TGTGCCAGCAGTTTAAGAGCTTTGGGGGCGGGAAACACCATATATTTT | CASSLRALGAGNTIYF
TRBJ2-1 | once | NA | TRBV19 | TGTGCCAGTAGTCCCGGGACTTCGAGCTCCTACAATGAGCAGTTCTTC | CASSPGTSSSYNEQFF
TRBJ2-7 | NA | TRBD1 | TRBV9 | TGTGCCAGCAGCTCTAGGACAGGGGGGTACGAGCAGTACTTC | CASSSRTGGYEQYF
TRBJ1-2 | NA | NA | TRBV21-1 | TGTGCCAGCAAACGGGAGGCGCAGACCCCGGCGGGCTATGGCTACACCTTC | CASKREAQTPAGYGYTF
TRBJ1-4 | once | NA | TRBV5-1 | TGCGCCAGCAGCTTGGCCGGTTTTACGATTCCAACTAATGAAAAACTGTTTTTT | CASSLAGFTIPTNEKLFF
TRBJ1-2 | NA | TRBD1 | TRBV19 | TGTGCCAGTAGTACGGACAGGGTCGACGGCTACACCTTC | CASSTDRVDGYTF
TRBJ2-3 | NA | TRBD1 | TRBV7-8 | TGTGCCAGCAGCTTAGTCACGGGACAGGGCGCAGATACGCAGTATTTT | CASSLVTGQGADTQYF
TRBJ1-1 | NA | NA | TRBV29-1 | TGCAGCGTTGACTTTTTGGGCGCGATCCCTGAAGCTTTCTTT | CSVDFLGAIPEAFF
TRBJ1-6 | NA | TRBD1 | TRBV2 | TGTGCCAGCAGATGGACAGGGCCTAATTCACCCCTCCACTTT | CASRWTGPNSPLHF
TRBJ1-5 | NA | NA | TRBV5-1 | TGCGCCAGCAGCGCAACAGGGCGGCAGCCCCAGCATTTT | CASSATGRQPQHF
TRBJ2-5 | NA | TRBD1 | TRBV13 | TGTGCCAGCGGACAGGGTTTCGAGACCCAGTACTTC | CASGQGFETQYF
TRBJ2-7 | NA | NA | TRBV27 | TGTGCCAGCAGTTTTGGGGACACACAGGACGAGCAGTACTTC | CASSFGDTQDEQYF
TRBJ1-6 | NA | NA | TRBV28 | TGTGCCAGCAGTCGCTCAGGAGACAGTAATTCACCCCTCCACTTT | CASSRSGDSNSPLHF
TRBJ2-3 | NA | NA | TRBV11-3 | TGTGCCAGCAGTCCGCGGACTGGCTGGGATACGCAGTATTTT | CASSPRTGWDTQYF